The clone carrying this T cell receptor beta chain was detected ten times or more. Its antigen is undetermined. This entry comes from a study of T cells in Graves' hyperthyroidism and ophthalmopathy. Overall study findings and caveats: Among clonotypes expanded in thyroid above 0.001, most were also found in blood.

There were TCR beta CDR3 regions amplified from RNA transcripts. First-round RT-PCR with HTBI primers amplified the TCR CDR3 region. From the multiplex PCR reads, TCRdb called clonotypes with MiXCR, one entry per CDR3 protein. The sample lists 530,000 or so distinct CDR3 sequences; around 42% were seen once. V shed 6 bases, J shed 5 bases, and the junction held 3 bases outside the gene matches. The CDR3 covers 13 residues. Germline V gene data show CDR1 as SGHTA and CDR2 as FQGNSA. The sample consisted of peripheral blood or thyroid tissue (not recorded which). The TCR was taken from a woman between 18 and 29 years old with Graves' hyperthyroidism. This chain uses TRBV7-2 with TRBJ2-5, with 10 bases identical to TRBD2. CDR3 sequence: CASRLAGLETQYF. CDR3 coding DNA: TGTGCCAGCAGACTAGCGGGATTGGAGACCCAGTACTTC.